Below, 5 T cell receptor beta chains from the same sample are listed, as sequenced in a study of blood T cell repertoires in COVID-19. Method: immunoSEQ multiplex PCR; TCRdb's copy keeps in-frame clones and lacks some. Of a few hundred thousand clones listed, roughly nine tenths were seen once; the top ten hold approximately 0.94%. What was sequenced was peripheral blood. These receptors were collected from a woman aged 40 to 50 who had recovered from COVID-19.

The rearrangement uses TRBV24-1 and TRBJ2-7, with a weak D call TRBD2 (5 bases). CDR1 and CDR2 from the germline V gene are KGHDR and SFDVKD. V lost 3 bases to trimming and J lost 2 bases, with 13 bases between them. This CDR3 is built from 15 residues. The CDR3 loop is CATSDPTKAPYEQYF. The DNA for the CDR3 is TGTGCCACCAGTGATCCGACTAAGGCACCCTACGAGCAGTACTTC.

The chain joins TRBV5-1 to TRBJ2-3; TRBD1 matches 8 bases. CDR1 and CDR2 from the germline V gene are SGHRS and YFSETQ. The CDR3 covers 14 residues. V was clipped by 5 bases and J by 4 bases; unmatched bases: 6. The CDR3 region has the DNA TGCGCCAGCAGTGGGGGACAGGTCGCAGATACGCAGTATTTT. It encodes CASSGGQVADTQYF.

The CDR3 nucleotides read TGTGCCAGCAGCTCATCCGGGACAGGGGGCGAAGCTTTCTTT. It is translated as CASSSSGTGGEAFF. The chain employs TRBV7-9 and TRBJ1-1; TRBD1 matches at 12 bases. Germline V gene lookup returns CDR1 SEHNR and CDR2 FQNEAQ (reference sequence). The CDR3 totals 14 residues. The V segment lost 4 bases and the J segment 8 bases; nucleotides outside the gene matches: 5.

The table lists this clone with a few counts. V gene TRBV19 combines with J gene TRBJ2-2; no firm D call. The CDR3 contains 15 residues. CDR1 is LNHDA, CDR2 SQIVND, per germline (reference sequence). V was cut by 3 bases and J by 3 bases, with 11 bases left in between. CDR3 residues: CASSIGQFHTGELFF. The CDR3 region has the DNA TGTGCCAGTAGTATTGGGCAGTTTCACACCGGGGAGCTGTTTTTT.

This chain joins TRBV30 and TRBJ1-5, with 9 bases lining up with TRBD1. CDR3 length: 14 residues. The germline V gene has CDR1 GTSNPN and CDR2 SVGIG (reference sequence). V lost 2 bases to trimming and J lost 5 bases; unmatched junction nucleotides: 4. As DNA, the CDR3 is TGTGCCTGGAGTATGGGACAGGGATATCAGCCCCAGCATTTT. It codes for CAWSMGQGYQPQHF.